This T cell receptor beta chain came from a study of immune heterogeneity within non-small cell lung tumors. Study findings and constraints: The study found high-frequency T-cell receptor beta clonotypes largely distinct between individual patients.

A remark on this clonotype: As yet, its antigen is unknown.

It was with 32 V and 13 J primers that multiplex PCR amplified TCR beta CDR3. In TCRdb, the multiplex PCR reads were re-called with MiXCR into one record per CDR3 protein. The sample lists 12,000 to 15,000 distinct CDR3 sequences; about 30% were seen once. Bulk tumor genomic DNA, around 590 ng per sample, was used as template. Biopsies that were spaced far apart were taken, several per primary tumor, during surgery. Curative surgery was undertaken by patients, who had untreated, newly diagnosed non-small cell lung cancer. Germline V gives CDR1 SQVTM, CDR2 ANQGSEA. CDR3 size: 15 residues. Losses at the gene ends were 5 bases for V and 3 bases for J; bases not matched to a gene: 10.

Sequenced input: lung tumor tissue. The gene calls are TRBV29-1 and TRBJ2-7; 10 bases map to TRBD1. The clonotype originates from a woman between 45 and 65 years old with non-small cell lung cancer. The CDR3 bases are TGCAGCGTTTCACGTGGGACAGGGGCAAACTACGAGCAGTACTTC. Translation gives CSVSRGTGANYEQYF.